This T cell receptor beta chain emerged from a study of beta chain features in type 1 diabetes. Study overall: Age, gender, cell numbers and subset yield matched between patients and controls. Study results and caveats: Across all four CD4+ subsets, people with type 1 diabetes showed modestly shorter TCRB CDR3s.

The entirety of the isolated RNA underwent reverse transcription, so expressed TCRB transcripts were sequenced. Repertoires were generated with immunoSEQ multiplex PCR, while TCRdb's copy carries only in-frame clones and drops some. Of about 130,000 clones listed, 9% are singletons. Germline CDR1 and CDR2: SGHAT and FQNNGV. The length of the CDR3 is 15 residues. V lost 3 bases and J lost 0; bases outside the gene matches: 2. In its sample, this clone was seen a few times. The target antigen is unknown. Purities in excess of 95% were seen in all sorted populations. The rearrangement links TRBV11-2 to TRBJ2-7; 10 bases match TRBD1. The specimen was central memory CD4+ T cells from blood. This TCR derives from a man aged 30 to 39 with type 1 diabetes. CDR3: CASSFGTGASYEQYF. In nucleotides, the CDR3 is TGTGCCAGCAGCTTCGGGACAGGGGCCTCCTACGAGCAGTACTTC.